This T cell receptor (beta chain) came from a study of OX40 agonist ivuxolimab in advanced cancers. Study-wide context: Ivuxolimab was an agonistic, fully human IgG2 monoclonal antibody directed against OX40 (CD134), a costimulatory receptor. The purpose of peripheral TCRbeta sequencing was to test whether ivuxolimab changed TCR sequence diversity and led to clonal T-cell expansion. The monotherapy dose-escalation portion (N ≈ 55 patients) of the phase I ivuxolimab trial is reported in the paper. Intravenous ivuxolimab was administered to patients every 2 weeks at six dose levels: 0.01, 0.1, 0.3, 1.5, 3 and 10 mg/kg. The dose-escalation cohort was 82.7% male with a mean age of approximately 60 years, ranging from roughly 23 to 79. Patients were allowed to have had prior anti-PD-1, anti-PD-L1 or anti-CTLA-4 therapy, and around 40% of the dose-escalation patients had previously received checkpoint inhibitors. Of the approximately 50 dose-escalation patients, hepatocellular carcinoma was present in roughly 19, melanoma in approximately 15, renal cell carcinoma in 9 and head and neck cancer in 9. Partial responses occurred in three dose-escalation patients, of whom one had hepatocellular carcinoma and two had cutaneous melanoma. What the work shows at the level of the full study, not this receptor alone: Low levels of normalized T-cell clonal expansion were also seen in some patients who did not respond. The antigen specificity of the clonally expanded peripheral T cells was not determined. At doses of 0.1 to 3.0 mg/kg, clonal expansion of both CD4+ and CD8+ blood T cells was observed from baseline to week 6. In the 0.1-3.0 mg/kg groups, partial responders were among the patients with the lowest normalized peripheral clonal expansion, particularly in CD8+ T cells. On average, CD8+ T cells showed more expanded clones than CD4+ T cells after ivuxolimab.

The CDR3 covers 14 residues, taking in both the cysteine and the phenylalanine. CDR3 DNA only is kept here, 42 bases in frame from base 1. V is cut by 4 bases and J by 0 bases, and the space between the germline ends is 10 bases. From the germline V gene, CDR1 is KGHSH and CDR2 is LQKENI. On this clone: Its antigen is currently not known. Within one base of it there is no much larger clone, and no base qualities were kept.

For sequencing of the TCRbeta CDR3 region, genomic DNA was extracted from the sorted cells. The immunoSEQ Assay was used to sequence the TCRbeta CDR3 regions. TCRdb stores this immuneACCESS table with in-frame sequences only. Part of the clones is absent; in the studies checked, under half of the shortfall reflects unresolved V genes, and no reason is known for the rest. Present in this sample are roughly 76,000 clones, 85% to 90% of which were seen just once. The leading ten clones occupy approximately 8.4% of the sample. Patients with a history of autoimmune disease or receiving systemic immunosuppression were excluded from the trial. Peripheral blood for TCR sequencing was drawn from every dose cohort at baseline, at cycle 4 day 1 and at cycle 7 day 1. Samples were obtained from an open-label, multicenter, first-in-human phase I dose-escalation trial of ivuxolimab. Adults with locally advanced or metastatic melanoma, renal cell, hepatocellular, or head and neck squamous cell carcinoma were enrolled in the trial. Before TCR sequencing, CD4+ T cells and CD8+ T cells were sorted from peripheral blood as separate populations.

Sequenced here: CD4+ or CD8+ T cells sorted from blood, sampled in a trial of the OX40 agonist ivuxolimab. This receptor was taken from an adult with an advanced solid tumor such as melanoma, head and neck, liver or kidney cancer. This chain joins TRBV18 to TRBJ2-7; the D assignment is uncertain and may be TRBD1 or TRBD2, with 5 bases supporting each. The CDR3 sequence is CASSQGRSSYEQYF. The sequenced DNA: TGTGCCAGCTCACAGGGACGGAGCTCCTACGAGCAGTACTTC.